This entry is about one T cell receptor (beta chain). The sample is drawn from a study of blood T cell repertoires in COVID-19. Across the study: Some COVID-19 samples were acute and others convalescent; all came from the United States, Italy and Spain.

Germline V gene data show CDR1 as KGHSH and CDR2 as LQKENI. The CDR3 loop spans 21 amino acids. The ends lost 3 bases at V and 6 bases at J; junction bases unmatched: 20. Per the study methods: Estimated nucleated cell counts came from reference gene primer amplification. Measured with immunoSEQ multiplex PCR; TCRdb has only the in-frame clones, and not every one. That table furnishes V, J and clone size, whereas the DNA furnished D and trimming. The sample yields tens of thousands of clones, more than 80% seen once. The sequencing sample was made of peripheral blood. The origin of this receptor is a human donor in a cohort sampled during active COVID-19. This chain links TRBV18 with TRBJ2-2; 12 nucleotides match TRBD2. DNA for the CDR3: TGTGCCAGCTCACCTCAACAGGCAGCAAGCCTAGCGGGGGGGCAATCCGGGGAGCTGTTTTTT. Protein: CASSPQQAASLAGGQSGELFF.